This T cell receptor (delta chain) came from a study of gamma-delta chains in newborns, infants, children. Turning to the study itself: Microbial exposure reportedly drives polyclonal innate γδ T cell expansion after birth.

V lost 3 bases, J lost 0 bases, and 10 bases stayed unmatched. In germline, CDR1 is GEAIGNYY, CDR2 EKD. The length of the CDR3 is 21 residues. With CATT, TCRdb re-called clones from the reads. The repertoire holds some 10,000 delta-chain clones, about 8.2% seen once, with 8.8% in the top ten. The chain has TRDV2 and TRDJ3; TRDD3 matches at 13 bases. The sample was blood. The TCR sequence derives from a child who was a newborn, infant or young child, either healthy, febrile or measles-vaccinated (not recorded which). The chain's CDR3 is CACDAPLGDTRHSWDTRQMFF. In DNA, the CDR3 is TGTGCCTGTGACGCCCCACTGGGGGATACGCGCCACTCCTGGGACACCCGACAGATGTTTTTC.